A single sample gave rise to the 10 T cell receptor beta chains below, sequenced in a study of tumor-infiltrating lymphocytes in primary liver carcinoma. TCR beta cDNA was prepared out of roughly 490 ng total RNA by means of a constant-region primer. Three rounds of nested multiplex PCR with slightly modified ARM-PCR produced TCR beta libraries. Running around 9 cycles apiece, the first two PCR rounds relied on TRBV1-TRBV30 forward primers together with a C-beta reverse primer. TCRdb re-analysed the multiplex PCR reads in MiXCR, keeping a single row per CDR3 protein. Of approximately 330,000 distinct CDR3 sequences detected, approximately 65% appear once; the ten largest clones hold roughly 6%. Unsorted whole blood supplied the RNA, and germline DNA was extracted too. The sample comprised peripheral blood. The receptors originated from a man aged 40-50 years with primary liver carcinoma and hepatitis B virus infection.

This clonotype has ten or more counts. J is TRBJ1-4 and V is TRBV6-5, with D possibly TRBD1 on 6 matching bases. Germline lookup yields CDR1 MNHEY and CDR2 SVGAGI. Trimming shortened V by 2 bases and J by 3 bases, and 16 bases separated the two germline ends. CDR3 length: 17 residues. This CDR3 is CASSYTGKKGANEKLFF. As DNA, the CDR3 is TGTGCCAGCAGTTACACAGGGAAGAAGGGAGCTAATGAAAAACTGTTTTTT.

The genes are TRBV28 and TRBJ2-1; D is ambiguous. The V end was cut by 7 bases, the J end by 0 bases, with 10 bases between. The germline V gene encodes CDR1 MDHEN and CDR2 SYDVKM. The length of the CDR3 is 14 residues. The CDR3 protein is CASTPGDSYNEQFF. The CDR3 nucleotides read TGTGCCAGCACTCCGGGTGACTCCTACAATGAGCAGTTCTTC.

V and J are TRBV4-2 and TRBJ2-3; no clear D. Germline values: CDR1 LGHNA, CDR2 YNFKEQ. The V gene lost 4 bases and the J gene lost 2 bases, with 16 bases spanning the gap. The CDR3 totals 16 residues. This CDR3 is CASSREPNSNTDTQYF. The DNA of the CDR3 is TGTGCCAGCAGCCGAGAACCTAACTCAAACACAGATACGCAGTATTTT.

This clonotype has a single count. Mismatch with germline at one junction end may stem from a read error. The V call is TRBV11-2, the J call TRBJ2-1; no clear D gene. CDR3 size: 12 residues. Germline CDR1 reads SGHAT; CDR2 reads FQNNGV. The CDR3 reads CVSSNHDNEQLF. The CDR3, as DNA: TGTGTCAGCAGCAATCACGACAATGAGCAGCTCTTC.

With respect to this clonotype: At one of its ends the junction is not consistent with the germline gene, which may arise from a read error. This chain uses TRBV11-2 with TRBJ2-1; D uncertain. Germline CDR1 and CDR2: SGHAT and FQNNGV. The CDR3 covers 12 residues. CDR3: CASREEDNEQSF. In DNA form, the CDR3 reads TGTGCCAGCAGGGAAGAGGATAATGAGCAGTCCTTC.

The chain has TRBV15 and TRBJ2-2; the D is unclear. Germline values: CDR1 LNHNV, CDR2 YYDKDF (reference sequence). V was clipped by 7 bases and J by 1 base, with 10 bases between them. The CDR3 contains 14 residues. DNA for the CDR3: TGTGCCACCATCAAGACACTGAACACCGGGGAGCTGTTTTTT. Its translation is CATIKTLNTGELFF.

A note on this clonotype: The junction differs from germline at one of its ends, possibly a read error. The chain links TRBV14 to TRBJ1-3; tentatively, D is TRBD1 (5 bases). CDR1 is SGHDN, CDR2 FVKESK, per germline. This CDR3 region has 15 residues. The CDR3 here is CDSSHRQGSGITIYF. The CDR3, as DNA: TGTGACAGCAGCCATCGTCAGGGATCCGGAATCACCATATATTTT. The complete variable domain, with remaining parts taken from reference TRBV14 and TRBJ1-3, reads EAGVTQFPSHSVIEKGQTVTLRCDPISGHDNLYWYRRVMGKEIKFLLHFVKESKQDESGMPNNRFLAERTGGTYSTLKVQPAELEDSGVYFCDSSHRQGSGITIYFGEGSWLTVV.

This clonotype came up many times. The V gene is TRBV6-5, the J gene TRBJ2-2, with D unresolved. The CDR3 has 14 residues. Germline loops: CDR1 MNHEY, CDR2 SVGAGI. Trimming stripped 2 bases from V and 1 base from J, with 5 bases between. The CDR3 sequence is CASSYHGNTGELFF. CDR3 nucleotides: TGTGCCAGCAGTTACCACGGGAACACCGGGGAGCTGTTTTTT.

This clonotype was counted ten times or more. The V gene is TRBV5-6, the J gene TRBJ2-1, with 7 bases identical to TRBD2. The junction had 2 bases not matched to a gene; V was cut back by 3 bases and J by 5 bases. The CDR3 has 13 residues. The germline gives CDR1 SGHDT, CDR2 YYEEEE. DNA of the CDR3: TGTGCCAGCAGCTGGGACTACAACAATGAGCAGTTCTTC. Its protein is CASSWDYNNEQFF.

On this clonotype: Here the CDR3 omits its conserved ending phenylalanine or tryptophan, so a read error is the likely source. The chain combines TRBV12-3 or TRBV12-4 with TRBJ1-4, with D perhaps matching TRBD1 (5 bases). The CDR3 has 15 amino acids. Trimming stripped 3 bases from V and 7 bases from J, with 15 bases between. The CDR3 protein is CASSFTAGRGEKLFI. The CDR3 coding sequence is TGTGCCAGCAGTTTTACTGCGGGGCGCGGTGAAAAACTGTTTATT.